Listed here are 15 T cell receptor beta chains from one sample, sequenced in a study of blood T cell repertoires in COVID-19. The data were produced by immunoSEQ multiplex PCR, yet TCRdb's version contains in-frame clones alone and is incomplete. The sample has hundreds of thousands of clones, under 85% seen once; the top ten hold about 1.3%. The specimen sequenced was peripheral blood. These TCRs come from a woman aged 25 to 39 with COVID-19, enrolled during active disease.

The chain is built from TRBV30 and TRBJ1-4; the match to TRBD1 covers 7 bases. The CDR3 is 14 amino acids. CDR1 is GTSNPN and CDR2 is SVGIG in the germline V gene (reference sequence). Unmatched junction bases numbered 7, after V lost 3 bases and J lost 6 bases. The DNA of the CDR3 is TGTGCCTGGAGCCTACAGGGGCTTTATGAAAAACTGTTTTTT. Its translation: CAWSLQGLYEKLFF.

The chain combines TRBV6-4 with TRBJ2-1; 12 positions agree with TRBD2. This CDR3 region has 16 residues. J was trimmed by 6 bases and V by 0 bases; bases with no gene match: 3. Per the germline V gene, CDR1 is MRHNA and CDR2 is SNTAGT. The CDR3 region has the DNA TGTGCCAGCAGTGACTCCTCTAGCGGGGGGGCCAATGAGCAGTTCTTC. Its protein is CASSDSSSGGANEQFF.

The genes are TRBV4-3 and TRBJ2-2; 11 bases agree with TRBD2. Germline loops: CDR1 LGHNA, CDR2 YSLEER. V shed 2 bases, J shed 0 bases, and the junction held 2 bases outside the gene matches. The CDR3 totals 17 residues. The CDR3 protein is CASSQHSGGANTGELFF. CDR3 DNA sequence: TGCGCCAGCAGCCAACATAGCGGGGGGGCGAACACCGGGGAGCTGTTTTTT.

The V gene is TRBV5-5, the J gene TRBJ1-2, with a possible D match to TRBD1 (5 bases). This CDR3 has 15 residues. Germline V gene data show CDR1 as SGHKS and CDR2 as YYEKEE (reference sequence). Deletions cut 1 base from V and 4 bases from J, with 14 bases between. CDR3 nucleotides: TGTGCCAGCAGCTTGTCCGGGGGTACCGGCTATGGCTACACCTTC. This codes for CASSLSGGTGYGYTF.

The chain carries TRBV9 and TRBJ1-1; TRBD1 matches at 8 bases. The CDR3 length is 17 residues. Germline V gives CDR1 SGDLS, CDR2 YYNGEE. V dropped 5 bases and J dropped 5; count of bases not matched to a gene: 17. The CDR3 DNA reads as TGTGCCAGCAGTGAGTCAGGGGGCTCGATCGGAGGTACTGAAGCTTTCTTT. Its translation is CASSESGGSIGGTEAFF.

The chain combines TRBV7-6 with TRBJ2-1, with TRBD2 identical over 8 bases. The CDR3 extends over 17 amino acids. Germline loops: CDR1 SGHVS, CDR2 FNYEAQ. J gave up 5 bases and V 5 bases, and 14 bases lay outside the gene matches. As DNA, the CDR3 is TGTGCCAGCAGCCCCCGGACTTTTAGCGGGGTTGACAATGAGCAGTTCTTC. Its translation: CASSPRTFSGVDNEQFF. The complete variable domain, with remaining parts taken from reference TRBV7-6 and TRBJ2-1, reads GAGVSQSPRYKVTKRGQDVALRCDPISGHVSLYWYRQALGQGPEFLTYFNYEAQQDKSGLPNDRFSAERPEGSISTLTIQRTEQRDSAMYRCASSPRTFSGVDNEQFFGPGTRLTVL.

The chain joins TRBV7-3 to TRBJ2-1, with a weak D call TRBD1 (6 bases). V gave up 4 bases and J gave up 8 bases, with 12 bases separating them. CDR1 and CDR2 from the germline V gene are SGHTA and FQGTGA. The CDR3 length is 13 residues. As DNA, the CDR3 is TGTGCCAGCAGCTCACAGGGAAGGGATGAGCAGTTCTTC. Protein product: CASSSQGRDEQFF.

CDR3 region: CASSLGLGQTGANVLTF. The CDR3 coding sequence is TGTGCCAGCAGCTTAGGCCTTGGGCAAACAGGGGCCAACGTCCTGACTTTC. This chain uses TRBV13 with TRBJ2-6; D gene unclear. This CDR3 comprises 17 residues. V was shortened by 0 bases and J by 4 bases, with 13 bases between the two germline ends. Germline V lookup: CDR1 PRHDT, CDR2 FYEKMQ (reference sequence).

The V call is TRBV18, the J call TRBJ2-7; TRBD1 matches at 9 bases. The CDR3 is 15 amino acids. The V segment lost 4 bases and the J segment 3 bases; nucleotides outside the gene matches: 7. Germline assignment: CDR1 KGHSH and CDR2 LQKENI. The CDR3 region is CASSHRDRAGYEQYF. In nucleotides, the CDR3 is TGTGCCAGCTCACACCGGGACAGGGCAGGCTACGAGCAGTACTTC.

This clone was seen at least ten times. The genes are TRBV4-3 and TRBJ1-2; 8 nucleotides align to TRBD1. Germline CDR1 LGHNA, CDR2 YSLEER. The V gene end was trimmed by 0 bases and the J gene end by 4 bases; junction bases not matched to a gene: 4. This CDR3 has 15 residues. The CDR3 DNA is TGCGCCAGCAGCCAAGACAGGGGGCTCGGCTATGGCTACACCTTC. This translates into CASSQDRGLGYGYTF.

The chain employs TRBV2 and TRBJ2-1, with 11 bases fitting TRBD2. V shed 6 bases, J shed 7 bases, and the junction held 8 bases outside the gene matches. CDR1 and CDR2 from the germline V gene are SNHLY and FYNNEI. The CDR3 sequence is 15 residues long. The CDR3 sequence is CASSAIAGGRNEQFF. CDR3 nucleotides: TGTGCCAGCAGCGCTATAGCGGGAGGGCGGAATGAGCAGTTCTTC.

The chain has TRBV7-9 and TRBJ2-3; D gene ambiguous. Between the trimmed V and J ends, which lost 5 bases and 0 bases, there was a span of 15 bases. The CDR3 contains 16 residues. Germline V gene lookup returns CDR1 SEHNR and CDR2 FQNEAQ (reference sequence). CDR3 in amino acids: CASSPRSRLSTDTQYF. In DNA, the CDR3 is TGTGCCAGCAGCCCCCGTAGCCGGCTAAGCACAGATACGCAGTATTTT.

The chain combines TRBV2 with TRBJ1-5, with D hard to call. CDR3 length equals 14 residues. Trimming shortened V by 3 bases and J by 7 bases, and 13 bases separated the two germline ends. The germline V gene has CDR1 SNHLY and CDR2 FYNNEI. This chain's CDR3 is CASSDYGDRQPQHF. CDR3 in DNA: TGTGCCAGCAGTGATTACGGGGATCGGCAGCCCCAGCATTTT.

The table lists this clone with a few counts. This chain uses TRBV9 with TRBJ2-2, with 9 bases matching TRBD1. The germline V gene has CDR1 SGDLS and CDR2 YYNGEE. After removal of 2 bases from V and 4 bases from J, the junction contained 6 bases not matched to a gene. This CDR3 spans 16 amino acids. The CDR3 sequence is CASSVRTGVGTGELFF. In nucleotides, the CDR3 is TGTGCCAGCAGCGTCCGGACAGGGGTTGGCACCGGGGAGCTGTTTTTT.

This clone appeared a few times. The chain combines TRBV27 with TRBJ1-1; D is unclear. Germline CDR1 reads MNHEY; CDR2 reads SMNVEV (reference sequence). V was clipped by 2 bases and J by 8 bases, with 12 bases between them. This CDR3 contains 13 residues. The CDR3 sequence: CASSLNSYREAFF. The CDR3 nucleotides read TGTGCCAGCAGTTTAAACAGTTATAGGGAAGCTTTCTTT.